Below are 19 T cell receptor beta chains sequenced from a single sample in a study of PD-L1 blockade in urothelial cancer. Time point described: pretreatment peripheral blood. The assay was immunoSEQ multiplex PCR, and TCRdb's table has in-frame clones only and misses some. The table has more than 40,000 clones, around four fifths seen once. This specimen consisted of PBMCs, obtained around atezolizumab (anti-PD-L1) treatment. These receptors were obtained from a man in his fifties with urothelial cancer.

This clone has a handful of counts. The chain joins TRBV11-1 to TRBJ2-4; D perhaps matches TRBD1 (5 bases). Trimming left V 1 base short and J 4 bases short, with 8 bases between. Germline CDR1 reads SGHAT; CDR2 reads FQDESV (reference sequence). This CDR3 region has 14 residues. In DNA, the CDR3 is TGTGCCAGCAGCTTAGGGCAGGGAAAAAACATTCAGTACTTC. Its translation: CASSLGQGKNIQYF.

CDR3 in DNA: TGTGCTAGTGGTGTAACCGGGACTAGCGGGGGGACCTACAATGAGCAGTTCTTC. Protein: CASGVTGTSGGTYNEQFF. The chain is built from TRBV12-5 and TRBJ2-1; 15 nucleotides line up with TRBD2. CDR3 size: 18 residues. CDR1 and CDR2 from the germline V gene are LGHNT and FRNRAP. V was clipped by 5 bases and J by 2 bases; unmatched bases: 7.

V and J are TRBV6-1 and TRBJ1-3; TRBD1 agrees at 10 bases. Losses at the gene ends were 4 bases for V and 11 bases for J; bases not matched to a gene: 11. Germline CDR1 and CDR2: MNHNS and SASEGT. The CDR3 is 15 residues long. The CDR3: CASSGGQGPPEAIYF. The CDR3 DNA follows: TGTGCCAGCAGTGGGGGACAGGGGCCACCGGAGGCCATATATTTT.

The chain recombines TRBV5-4 with TRBJ1-1, with D possibly TRBD1 on 6 matching bases. V dropped 3 bases and J dropped 1 base, with 10 bases sitting between them. CDR3 length: 14 residues. Germline V lookup: CDR1 SGHNT, CDR2 YYREEE (reference sequence). The CDR3 loop is CASSSVQGNTEAFF. The CDR3, as DNA: TGTGCCAGCAGCTCCGTACAGGGGAACACTGAAGCTTTCTTT.

The chain couples TRBV18 to TRBJ1-3, with 8 bases that match TRBD1. CDR3 length: 14 residues. Germline V CDR1 and CDR2: KGHSH, LQKENI. The J segment lost 2 bases and the V segment lost 5 bases, leaving 2 bases of the junction unmatched. For the CDR3, the DNA is TGTGCCAGCTCATCAGGGGGCCCTGGAAACACCATATATTTT. As protein: CASSSGGPGNTIYF.

The V and J genes are TRBV6-5 and TRBJ1-4; D call uncertain. Germline CDR1 MNHEY, CDR2 SVGAGI. Trimming pared 5 bases from V and 6 bases from J, leaving 10 bases between. The CDR3 spans 13 residues. CDR3 sequence reads: CASSRGLDEKLFF. CDR3 nucleotide sequence: TGTGCCAGCAGTCGAGGACTGGATGAAAAACTGTTTTTT.

The V gene is TRBV15, the J gene TRBJ1-5, with D perhaps TRBD1 (6 bases). Trimming took off 6 bases at V and 6 bases at J, with 24 bases between the two ends. The CDR3 totals 17 residues. Germline CDR1 is LNHNV and CDR2 is YYDKDF (reference sequence). CDR3 coding DNA: TGTGCCACCAGGTCCGAAGGGGGACGGTCATCGGGTCAGCCCCAGCATTTT. This gives the protein CATRSEGGRSSGQPQHF.

The V call is TRBV6-6, the J call TRBJ2-3; weak D call: TRBD1 (6 bases). The V end lost 5 bases, the J end lost 0 bases, and 15 bases lay between the germline ends. Germline assignment: CDR1 MNHNY and CDR2 SVGAGI (reference sequence). The CDR3 sequence is 16 residues long. CDR3 residues: CASSLQGRSSTDTQYF. CDR3 nucleotide sequence: TGTGCCAGCAGTCTACAGGGTCGATCTAGCACAGATACGCAGTATTTT.

The rearrangement links TRBV27 to TRBJ2-7; D may be TRBD1 (5 bases). The CDR3 is 15 residues long. Trimming removed 3 bases at V and 0 bases at J, with 12 bases between. The V gene's germline CDR1 is MNHEY and CDR2 SMNVEV (reference sequence). CDR3 sequence: CASSFLGVTSYEQYF. The CDR3 nucleotides read TGTGCCAGCAGTTTCTTAGGGGTAACCTCCTACGAGCAGTACTTC.

The J gene is TRBJ1-1, the V gene TRBV19; 7 bases are a match to TRBD1. CDR1 and CDR2 (germline): LNHDA, SQIVND (reference sequence). The CDR3 is 15 amino acids. J was trimmed by 10 bases and V by 6 bases; bases with no gene match: 17. The CDR3 spells CASREDRAQNTRAFF. Written as DNA, the CDR3 is TGTGCCAGTAGGGAAGACAGGGCCCAGAACACTAGAGCTTTCTTT.

The chain joins TRBV9 to TRBJ1-1; D not certain. Germline V gives CDR1 SGDLS, CDR2 YYNGEE. This CDR3 has 14 residues. V was shortened by 0 bases and J by 2 bases, with 8 bases between the two germline ends. In DNA, the CDR3 is TGTGCCAGCAGCGTAGCTACAGCAAACACTGAAGCTTTCTTT. It codes for CASSVATANTEAFF.

The rearrangement links TRBV29-1 to TRBJ1-2; D not certain. Trimming took off 1 base at V and 1 base at J, with 13 bases between the two ends. This CDR3 spans 15 amino acids. Per the germline V gene, CDR1 is SQVTM and CDR2 is ANQGSEA. In DNA, the CDR3 is TGCAGCGTTGAAGTTAGTCGGAGCCTTAACTATGGCTACACCTTC. Translated, it gives CSVEVSRSLNYGYTF.

The table lists this clone with a count of one. V and J are TRBV19 and TRBJ2-1, with 12 bases identical to TRBD2. The trim removed 6 bases at V and 7 bases at J, leaving 10 bases unmatched. CDR3 length: 16 residues. CDR1 and CDR2 (germline): LNHDA, SQIVND (reference sequence). CDR3 in amino acids: CASSDPGTSGSNEQFF. In DNA form, the CDR3 reads TGTGCCAGTAGCGACCCCGGGACTAGCGGGTCAAATGAGCAGTTCTTC.

The V call is TRBV15, the J call TRBJ1-1; perhaps TRBD1 as D (5 bases). Germline CDR1 LNHNV, CDR2 YYDKDF (reference sequence). V was trimmed by 8 bases and J by 2 bases, leaving 15 bases between them. The CDR3 has 14 residues. DNA for the CDR3: TGTGCCACCCGCGTTCGGACATCCAACACTGAAGCTTTCTTT. It codes for CATRVRTSNTEAFF.

This chain connects TRBV30 to TRBJ2-7, with 9 bases fitting TRBD1. CDR1 is GTSNPN, CDR2 SVGIG, per germline (reference sequence). Trimming took 5 bases from V and 7 from J; bases not matched to a gene: 9. The length of the CDR3 is 13 residues. In DNA form, the CDR3 reads TGTGCCTGGGAAGCCGGGACAGGGATAGAGCAGTACTTC. It encodes CAWEAGTGIEQYF.

The chain joins TRBV25-1 to TRBJ2-3; tentatively, D is TRBD2 (6 bases). Germline CDR1 reads MGHDK; CDR2 reads SYGVNS. This CDR3 has 16 residues. The V end lost 5 bases, the J end lost 0 bases, and 15 bases lay between the germline ends. Here the CDR3 reads CASSFSAGLSTDTQYF. For the CDR3, the DNA is TGTGCCAGCAGTTTCTCAGCGGGTCTAAGCACAGATACGCAGTATTTT.

V gene TRBV5-5 combines with J gene TRBJ1-5; tentatively, D is TRBD1 (5 bases). The CDR3 is 14 residues long. The V end lost 3 bases, the J end lost 4 bases, and 11 bases lay between the germline ends. CDR1 and CDR2 from the germline V gene are SGHKS and YYEKEE (reference sequence). The CDR3 loop reads CASSWEAGNQPQHF. DNA of the CDR3: TGTGCCAGCAGCTGGGAAGCAGGGAATCAGCCCCAGCATTTT.

The genes are TRBV27 and TRBJ2-1; TRBD1 is a possible D gene (5 bases). Germline-derived CDR1 and CDR2 are MNHEY and SMNVEV (reference sequence). Trimming cost V 9 bases and J 1 base, with 16 bases left between them. CDR3 length: 15 residues. CDR3 loop: CASTFQGPSYNEQFF. The CDR3 nucleotides are TGTGCCAGTACCTTCCAGGGCCCTTCCTACAATGAGCAGTTCTTC.

The chain employs TRBV5-6 and TRBJ2-2, with TRBD1 matching over 8 bases. With V trimmed by 5 bases and J by 4 bases, 10 bases remained unmatched. The germline V gene encodes CDR1 SGHDT and CDR2 YYEEEE. This CDR3 has 16 amino acids. The DNA for the CDR3 is TGTGCCAGCAGACCAAGACAGGGGAGATTCACCGGGGAGCTGTTTTTT. Its protein product is CASRPRQGRFTGELFF.